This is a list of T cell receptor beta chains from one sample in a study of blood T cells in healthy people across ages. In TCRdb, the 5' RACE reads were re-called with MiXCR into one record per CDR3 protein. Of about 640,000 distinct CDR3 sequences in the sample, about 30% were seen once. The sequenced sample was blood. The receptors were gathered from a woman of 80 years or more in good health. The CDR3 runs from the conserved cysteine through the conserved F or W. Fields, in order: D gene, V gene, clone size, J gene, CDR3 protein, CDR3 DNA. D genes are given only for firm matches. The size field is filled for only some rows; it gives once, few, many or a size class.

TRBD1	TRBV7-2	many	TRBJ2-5	CASSSGQGDQETQYF	TGTGCCAGCAGCTCGGGACAGGGGGACCAAGAGACCCAGTACTTC
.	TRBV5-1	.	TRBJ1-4	CTSSLAASANEKLFF	TGCACCAGCAGCTTGGCCGCCTCGGCGAATGAAAAACTGTTTTTT
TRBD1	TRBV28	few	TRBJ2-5	CASSSPSGQLVKYF	TGTGCCAGCAGTTCCCCCTCGGGACAGCTAGTTAAGTACTTC
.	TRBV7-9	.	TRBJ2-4	CASSADRSIQYF	TGTGCCAGCAGCGCGGACAGAAGCATTCAGTACTTC
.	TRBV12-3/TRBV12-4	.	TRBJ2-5	CASTSSGTQYF	TGTGCCAGCACCTCCTCTGGGACCCAGTACTTC
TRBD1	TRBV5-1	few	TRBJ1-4	CASSPRTGGNEKLFF	TGCGCCAGCAGCCCAAGGACAGGGGGGAATGAAAAACTGTTTTTT
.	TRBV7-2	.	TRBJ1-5	CASSSVTGIQPQHF	TGTGCCAGCAGCTCAGTCACAGGGATTCAGCCCCAGCATTTT
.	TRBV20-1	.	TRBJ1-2	CSARDLGSRYTF	TGCAGTGCTAGAGATTTGGGGTCTCGCTACACCTTC
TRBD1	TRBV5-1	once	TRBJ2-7	CASSAGTGNGQYF	TGCGCCAGCAGCGCTGGGACAGGCAACGGGCAGTACTTC
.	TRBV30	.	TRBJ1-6	CTWSFRPSSYNSPLHF	TGTACCTGGAGTTTCCGGCCGAGCTCCTATAATTCACCCCTCCACTTT
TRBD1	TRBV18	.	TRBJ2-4	CASSIGPGQKNIQYF	TGTGCCAGCTCAATCGGTCCGGGACAGAAAAACATTCAGTACTTC
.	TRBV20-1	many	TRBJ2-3	CSARDQRSTDTQYF	TGCAGTGCTAGAGATCAGCGTTCCACAGATACGCAGTATTTT
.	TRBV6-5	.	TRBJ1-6	CASSYNLGRASSPLHF	TGTGCCAGCAGTTACAATCTAGGCAGGGCGTCTTCACCCCTCCACTTT
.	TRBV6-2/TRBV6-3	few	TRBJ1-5	CASRAGGSGNQPQHF	TGTGCCAGCAGGGCGGGGGGTTCAGGGAATCAGCCCCAGCATTTT
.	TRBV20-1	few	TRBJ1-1	CSASDWARPNTEAFF	TGCAGTGCTAGTGACTGGGCCCGACCCAACACTGAAGCTTTCTTT
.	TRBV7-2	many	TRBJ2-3	CASSLLGNTDTQYF	TGTGCCAGCAGCTTATTAGGGAACACAGATACGCAGTATTTT
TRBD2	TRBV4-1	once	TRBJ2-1	CASSQVPSGTGNEQFF	TGCGCCAGCAGCCAAGTTCCTAGCGGGACTGGGAATGAGCAGTTCTTC
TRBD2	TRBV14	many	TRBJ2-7	CASSPDLRGVTYEQYF	TGTGCCAGCAGCCCTGATTTGCGGGGGGTGACCTACGAGCAGTACTTC
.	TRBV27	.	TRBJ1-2	CASSSPGRYGYTF	TGTGCCAGCAGTTCCCCCGGGAGGTATGGCTACACCTTC
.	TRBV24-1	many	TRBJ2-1	CATSDLGQNNEQFF	TGTGCCACCAGTGATTTAGGTCAGAACAATGAGCAGTTCTTC
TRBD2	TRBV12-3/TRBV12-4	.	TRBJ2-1	CAISENGGASNEQFF	TGTGCCATCAGTGAGAACGGGGGGGCATCCAATGAGCAGTTCTTC
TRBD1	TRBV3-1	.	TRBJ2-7	CAGTQGANNEQYF	TGTGCCGGCACACAGGGGGCAAACAATGAGCAGTACTTC
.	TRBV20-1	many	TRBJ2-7	CSARGGRGYEQYF	TGCAGTGCTAGAGGTGGTCGGGGGTACGAGCAGTACTTC
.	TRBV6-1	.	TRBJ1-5	CASCELPGRISNQPQHF	TGTGCCAGCTGTGAACTCCCGGGGAGGATTAGCAATCAGCCCCAGCATTTT
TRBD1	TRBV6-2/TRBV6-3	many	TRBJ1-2	CASSYRTGAGSPTNYGYTF	TGTGCCAGCAGTTACCGGACAGGGGCCGGATCCCCCACTAACTATGGCTACACCTTC
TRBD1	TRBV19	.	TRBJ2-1	CASSVQGGGNEQFF	TGTGCCAGTAGTGTACAGGGGGGCGGCAATGAGCAGTTCTTC
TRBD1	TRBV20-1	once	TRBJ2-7	CSARAGTGVAEQYF	TGCAGTGCTAGGGCCGGGACAGGGGTTGCCGAGCAGTACTTC
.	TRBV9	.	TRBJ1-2	CASSGAWGFDNYGYTF	TGTGCCAGCAGCGGTGCCTGGGGATTTGATAACTATGGCTACACCTTC
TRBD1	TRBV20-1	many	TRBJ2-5	CSASRQGSETQYF	TGCAGTGCTTCCAGACAGGGAAGCGAGACCCAGTACTTC
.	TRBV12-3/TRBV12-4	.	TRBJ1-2	CASSLSVRTLNYGYTF	TGTGCCAGCAGTTTATCTGTCCGTACCCTTAACTATGGCTACACCTTC
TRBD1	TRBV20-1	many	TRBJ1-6	CSARPQTGRGVNSPLHF	TGCAGTGCTAGACCTCAGACGGGCAGGGGGGTCAACTCACCCCTCCACTTT
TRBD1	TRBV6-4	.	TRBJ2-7	CASSRSGTGSGCNEQYF	TGTGCCAGCAGTCGCTCCGGGACAGGGTCAGGTTGCAATGAGCAGTACTTC
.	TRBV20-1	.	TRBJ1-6	CSAGGTLSSYNSPLHF	TGCAGTGCAGGGGGGACCTTGAGCTCCTATAATTCACCCCTCCACTTT
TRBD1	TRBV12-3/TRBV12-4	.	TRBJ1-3	CASTKGTASSGNTIYF	TGTGCCAGCACTAAAGGGACAGCCAGCTCTGGAAACACCATATATTTT
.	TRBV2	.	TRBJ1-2	CARSARRYGYTF	TGTGCCAGAAGTGCTCGACGATATGGCTACACCTTC
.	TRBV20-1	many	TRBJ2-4	CSAYPQGIANIQYF	TGCAGTGCTTACCCTCAGGGCATCGCAAACATTCAGTACTTC
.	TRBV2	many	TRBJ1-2	CASKRHDSSPGYTF	TGTGCCAGCAAACGCCACGATAGTAGTCCTGGCTACACCTTC
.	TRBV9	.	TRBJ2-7	CASSVTDSAHYEQYF	TGTGCCAGCAGCGTAACCGACAGTGCCCATTACGAGCAGTACTTC
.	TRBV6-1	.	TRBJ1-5	CASTWTRAAGNQPQHF	TGTGCCAGCACGTGGACAAGGGCCGCAGGCAATCAGCCCCAGCATTTT
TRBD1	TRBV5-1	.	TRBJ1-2	CTSSWGDRGQGYTF	TGCACCAGCAGCTGGGGGGACAGGGGGCAAGGCTACACCTTC
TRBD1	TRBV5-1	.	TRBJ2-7	CASSPFVSGTDSYEQYF	TGCGCCAGCAGCCCCTTTGTCTCCGGGACAGACTCCTACGAGCAGTACTTC
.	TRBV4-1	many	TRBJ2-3	CASSHHTSTDTQYF	TGCGCCAGCAGCCATCACACTAGCACAGATACGCAGTATTTT
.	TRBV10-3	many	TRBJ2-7	CAISHRTYSYEQYF	TGTGCCATCAGTCACAGAACCTACTCCTACGAGCAGTACTTC
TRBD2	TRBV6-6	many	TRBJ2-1	CASSYRGAGGRQYEQFF	TGTGCCAGCAGTTACAGGGGAGCGGGGGGGCGTCAATATGAGCAGTTCTTC
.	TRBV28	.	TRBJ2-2	CASRADRNTGELFF	TGTGCCAGCAGGGCGGACAGGAACACCGGGGAGCTGTTTTTT